This T cell receptor beta chain was sequenced in a study of molecular identifiers for immune sequencing clone quantification. For the study at large: In replicates, RNA from roughly 21,000 or 96,000 naive CD8 cells was divided five ways and four parts were sequenced. Study conclusions and caveats: Spiked Jurkat TCR RNA from one cell was reportedly detectable among under 1.2 million naive cells. For effector cells, clones above 20 RNA copies held over 99% of molecules; for naive cells, under 1%.

This clonotype was seen at least ten times. The antigen remains undetermined. TCRdb redid the calling of the PCR reads with MiXCR, one entry per CDR3 protein. The sample carries approximately 20,000 distinct CDR3 sequences, about a fifth recorded once. Naive CD8 T cells, phenotype CD8+CD4-CCR7+CD45RA+, were sorted. This CDR3 is 15 amino acids long. CDR1 is LNHDA, CDR2 SQIVND, per germline (reference sequence). The V and J ends lost 7 bases and 5 bases, in that order; junction bases with no gene match: 11. The TCR comes from a human donor in good health. Some libraries in this study had Jurkat cell RNA spiked in. The V and J genes are TRBV19 and TRBJ1-5, with 7 bases fitting TRBD1. Sequencing was performed on naive CD8+ T cells from blood, with Jurkat cell RNA spiked in. Subset indicated: FACS-sorted CD8+CD4-CCR7+CD45RA+ naive T cells. CDR3: CASTWKGQSYQPQHF. As DNA, the CDR3 is TGTGCCAGTACCTGGAAGGGACAGAGTTATCAGCCCCAGCATTTT.